This T cell receptor (beta chain) originates from a study of CD8+CD57+ T cells in acquired aplastic anemia. Study-wide context: Mean yield of DNA from sorted CD4+ and CD8+ cells was approximately 3 ug. Where healthy donors were concerned, CD4+ cells averaged approximately 10 million reads.

Researchers used genomic DNA as the template to profile TCR beta VDJ and CDR3. A single record per CDR3 protein comes from TCRdb applying MiXCR to the reads. The repertoire holds about 210,000 distinct CDR3 sequences, with approximately 35% as singletons. Whole-study findings and limits: Patients shared around 30 CD8+ CDR3 sequences with controls. Patients did not significantly differ from controls in CD8+ Simpson's diversity.

This clonotype turned up a few times. Its antigen is as yet unknown. The germline V gene has CDR1 SGDLS and CDR2 YYNGEE. Germline trimming cut 4 bases from V and 7 bases from J; bases unmatched to any gene: 7. This CDR3 has 14 amino acids. This clonotype was obtained from a human donor in good health, serving as a control. V gene TRBV9 combines with J gene TRBJ2-1; 8 bases fit TRBD2. Material for sequencing was sorted CD4+, CD8+, or CD8+CD57+ T cells (not recorded which) from PBMCs. In nucleotides, the CDR3 is TGTGCCAGCAGCCCTGGGACTAGTACAAATGAGCAGTTCTTC. Its translation is CASSPGTSTNEQFF. Drawing the rest from reference TRBV9 and TRBJ2-1, the complete variable domain is DSGVTQTPKHLITATGQRVTLRCSPRSGDLSVYWYQQSLDQGLQFLIQYYNGEERAKGNILERFSAQQFPDLHSELNLSSLELGDSALYFCASSPGTSTNEQFFGPGTRLTVL.